The 18 T cell receptor beta chains given below trace back to one sample, sequenced in a study of CD8+CD57+ T cells in acquired aplastic anemia. Investigators profiled TCR beta VDJ and CDR3 from genomic DNA template. TCRdb reanalysed the reads using MiXCR and keeps one entry per CDR3 protein. The table lists roughly 180,000 distinct CDR3 sequences, 46% of them singletons. The specimen sequenced was sorted CD4+, CD8+, or CD8+CD57+ T cells (not recorded which) from PBMCs. The receptors were gathered from a human donor in good health.

The chain joins TRBV5-1 to TRBJ2-7, with 9 bases aligning to TRBD1. Germline CDR1 and CDR2: SGHRS and YFSETQ. This CDR3 region has 15 residues. The trim removed 2 bases at V and 4 bases at J, leaving 7 bases unmatched. Here the CDR3 reads CASSLWDRADYEQYF. In DNA, the CDR3 is TGCGCCAGCAGCTTATGGGACAGGGCGGATTACGAGCAGTACTTC.

The chain is built from TRBV13 and TRBJ2-3; TRBD1 might be the D (5 bases). Deletions cut 7 bases from V and 1 base from J, with 9 bases between. The CDR3 contains 13 residues. Germline CDR1 reads PRHDT; CDR2 reads FYEKMQ (reference sequence). The CDR3 nucleotides are TGTGCCAGCATGGGGCGTGGCACAGATACGCAGTATTTT. The encoded protein is CASMGRGTDTQYF.

This clonotype has at least ten counts. The chain links TRBV7-6 to TRBJ2-5; D might be TRBD1 (6 bases). Germline CDR1 SGHVS, CDR2 FNYEAQ. Trimming took 1 base from V and 5 from J, leaving 11 bases between them. The CDR3 consists of 14 residues. Written as DNA, the CDR3 is TGTGCCAGCAGCTTAGGAGGACAGAAGGAGACCCAGTACTTC. This gives the protein CASSLGGQKETQYF.

As regards this clonotype: This could be a read error, since a much larger clone is one nucleotide away. The chain employs TRBV5-1 and TRBJ1-1; D gene uncertain. Deletions cut 1 base from V and 1 base from J, with 11 bases between. The CDR3 length is 15 residues. Germline V gives CDR1 SGHRS, CDR2 YFSETQ. CDR3 in amino acids: CASSLRGSQNTEAFF. The CDR3 DNA is TGCGCCAGCAGCTTGAGAGGGAGTCAGAACACTGAAGCTTTCTTT.

As for this clonotype: The conserved phenylalanine or tryptophan is not found at the CDR3 terminus, so this likely reflects a read error. This chain connects TRBV20-1 to TRBJ1-5, with a possible D match to TRBD1 (6 bases). Germline V gene lookup returns CDR1 DFQATT and CDR2 SNEGSKA (reference sequence). This CDR3 is built from 14 residues. The germline V and J ends were trimmed by 6 bases and 3 bases, with 15 bases remaining between them. The CDR3 protein is CSAGEGGNNQPQHL. CDR3 in DNA: TGCAGTGCGGGGGAGGGGGGAAACAATCAGCCCCAGCATCTT.

This clonotype was observed a handful of times. This sequence joins TRBV19 and TRBJ1-1; D gene unclear. Germline V lookup: CDR1 LNHDA, CDR2 SQIVND (reference sequence). The CDR3 has 11 residues. Deletions cut 7 bases from V and 11 bases from J, with 14 bases between. The CDR3 bases are TGTGCCAGTACCTGGGCCCTGGGGGCTTTCTTT. It translates to CASTWALGAFF.

This clonotype was counted only a few times. The chain is built from TRBV28 and TRBJ1-6; 8 bases align to TRBD1. The germline gives CDR1 MDHEN, CDR2 SYDVKM. Losses at the gene ends were 7 bases for V and 2 bases for J; bases not matched to a gene: 7. The CDR3 length is 16 residues. DNA of the CDR3: TGTGCCAGCACCTACAGGGGGAAAACCTATAATTCACCCCTCCACTTT. Translated, it gives CASTYRGKTYNSPLHF.

This clonotype was observed at least ten times. The rearrangement joins TRBV5-4 to TRBJ2-1; no firm D call. V was cut by 3 bases and J by 0 bases, with 10 bases left in between. CDR1 and CDR2 from the germline V gene are SGHNT and YYREEE (reference sequence). CDR3 size: 15 residues. The CDR3: CASSSSASSYNEQFF. The CDR3 DNA reads as TGTGCCAGCAGCTCATCCGCTAGCTCCTACAATGAGCAGTTCTTC.

This clonotype has a single count. The chain links TRBV25-1 to TRBJ2-3, with 12 nucleotides matching TRBD2. The CDR3 loop spans 16 amino acids. Germline V lookup: CDR1 MGHDK, CDR2 SYGVNS. V dropped 1 base and J dropped 5; count of bases not matched to a gene: 4. The CDR3 spells CASSESSGRAVDTQYF. The CDR3 bases are TGTGCCAGCAGTGAATCTAGCGGGAGGGCCGTAGATACGCAGTATTTT.

This clonotype was seen only a few times. V usage is TRBV14 and J usage is TRBJ1-6; tentative D call: TRBD1 (5 bases). V was clipped by 0 bases and J by 10 bases, with 10 bases between them. The CDR3 has 14 amino acids. Germline V CDR1 and CDR2: SGHDN, FVKESK. CDR3 bases: TGTGCCAGCAGCCAAGATTTCGGGGACTCACCCCTCCACTTT. Translated: CASSQDFGDSPLHF.

The chain combines TRBV5-4 with TRBJ1-1; D is possibly TRBD1 (5 bases). This CDR3 region has 19 residues. V was trimmed by 2 bases and J by 4 bases, leaving 27 bases between them. The V gene's germline CDR1 is SGHNT and CDR2 YYREEE (reference sequence). CDR3 residues: CASSFPPRSTGGMSTEAFF. The CDR3 nucleotides are TGTGCCAGCAGCTTTCCCCCAAGGTCAACAGGTGGGATGAGCACTGAAGCTTTCTTT.

This clonotype has more than one count but fewer than ten. The genes are TRBV25-1 and TRBJ2-1; possibly TRBD1 or TRBD2 for D (6 bases each). The CDR3 runs to 14 residues. CDR1 is MGHDK and CDR2 is SYGVNS in the germline V gene. V was clipped by 4 bases and J by 7 bases, with 14 bases between them. The CDR3 DNA sequence: TGTGCCAGCAGTGTGGCCACAGGGAGGAATGAGCAGTTCTTC. It is translated as CASSVATGRNEQFF. The full variable domain, rest sourced from reference TRBV25-1 and TRBJ2-1, is EADIYQTPRYLVIGTGKKITLECSQTMGHDKMYWYQQDPGMELHLIHYSYGVNSTEKGDLSSESTVSRIRTEHFPLTLESARPSHTSQYLCASSVATGRNEQFFGPGTRLTVL.

On this clonotype itself: This may be a read error, as it is one base from a much larger clone. Here the CDR3 omits its conserved ending phenylalanine or tryptophan, so a read error is the likely source. The V gene is TRBV3-1, the J gene TRBJ2-6; D uncertain. The CDR3 length is 15 residues. V was clipped by 5 bases and J by 2 bases, with 10 bases between them. Germline V gene lookup returns CDR1 LGHDT and CDR2 YNNKEL (reference sequence). Written as DNA, the CDR3 is TGTGCCAGCAGCGACCTTGAGGCTGGGGCCAACGTCCTGACTTCC. Translated: CASSDLEAGANVLTS.

This clonotype was seen repeatedly, ten times or more. The V gene is TRBV24-1, the J gene TRBJ2-5; 9 bases are a match to TRBD2. The J segment lost 3 bases and the V segment lost 3 bases, leaving 1 base of the junction unmatched. CDR1 KGHDR and CDR2 SFDVKD come from the germline V gene. The CDR3 sequence is 14 residues long. DNA of the CDR3: TGTGCCACCAGTGATCGGACTAGCGAAGAGACCCAGTACTTC. As protein: CATSDRTSEETQYF.

The rearrangement joins TRBV19 to TRBJ1-6; 7 bases line up with TRBD1. The germline CDR1 and CDR2 sequences are LNHDA and SQIVND (reference sequence). CDR3 length equals 14 residues. Trimming took 5 bases from V and 9 from J; bases not matched to a gene: 7. CDR3 sequence: CASSPRQGPSPLHF. The CDR3 DNA is TGTGCCAGTAGTCCCAGACAGGGACCTTCACCCCTCCACTTT.

This clonotype was recorded a few times. This sequence joins TRBV20-1 and TRBJ2-7; perhaps TRBD2 as D (7 bases). V lost 5 bases to trimming and J lost 4 bases, with 15 bases between them. The CDR3 runs 13 residues. Germline assignment: CDR1 DFQATT and CDR2 SNEGSKA (reference sequence). CDR3 sequence: CSAAGATGYEQYF. In DNA form, the CDR3 reads TGCAGTGCTGCGGGGGCGACGGGGTACGAGCAGTACTTC.

This clonotype was found many times. The V and J genes are TRBV6-6 and TRBJ1-1; D may be TRBD1 (5 bases). From germline, CDR1 is MNHNY and CDR2 SVGAGI (reference sequence). The CDR3 consists of 14 residues. V lost 6 bases and J 2 bases, leaving 13 bases between the germline ends. CDR3 sequence reads: CASRGGAGNTEAFF. For the CDR3, the DNA is TGTGCCAGCAGGGGGGGTGCGGGTAACACTGAAGCTTTCTTT.

V usage is TRBV20-1 and J usage is TRBJ2-3; D call uncertain. Trimming took off 6 bases at V and 3 bases at J, with 16 bases between the two ends. This CDR3 is built from 14 residues. CDR1 and CDR2 (germline): DFQATT, SNEGSKA (reference sequence). CDR3 loop: CSAPVGMRTDTQYF. The DNA for the CDR3 is TGCAGTGCGCCGGTTGGGATGAGGACAGATACGCAGTATTTT.